This TCR beta chain was profiled in a study of blood T cell repertoires in COVID-19. This clone is a singleton in its sample. The CDR3 consists of 12 residues. CDR1 and CDR2 from the germline V gene are MDHEN and SYDVKM. Trimming removed 4 bases at V and 9 bases at J, with 10 bases between. Sequencing used immunoSEQ multiplex PCR; TCRdb keeps in-frame clones, though not all of them. The sample has some 90,000 clones, 75% to 90% seen once; the top ten hold 10%. The chain uses TRBV28 and TRBJ1-5, with D possibly being TRBD1 (6 bases). This TCR came from an older woman with acute or convalescent COVID-19. Sequencing was performed on peripheral blood. This chain's CDR3 is CASSSRGPPQHF. CDR3 in DNA: TGTGCCAGCAGTTCCAGGGGTCCGCCCCAGCATTTT.